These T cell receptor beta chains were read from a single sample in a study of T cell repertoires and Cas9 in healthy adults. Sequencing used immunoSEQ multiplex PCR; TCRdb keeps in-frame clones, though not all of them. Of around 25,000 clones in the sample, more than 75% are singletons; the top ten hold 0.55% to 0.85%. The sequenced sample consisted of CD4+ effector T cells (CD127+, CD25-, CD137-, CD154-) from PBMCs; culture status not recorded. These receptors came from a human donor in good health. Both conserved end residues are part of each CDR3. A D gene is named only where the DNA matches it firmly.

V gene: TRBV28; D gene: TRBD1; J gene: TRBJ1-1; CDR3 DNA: TGTGCCAGCAGTTTCCCCAAGGGGGCTGTAGGGACTGAAGCTTTCTTT; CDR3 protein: CASSFPKGAVGTEAFF
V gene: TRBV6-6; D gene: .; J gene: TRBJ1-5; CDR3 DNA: TGTGCCACCAAGGGAGGAAGTTATAGCAATCAGCCCCAGCATTTT; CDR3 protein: CATKGGSYSNQPQHF
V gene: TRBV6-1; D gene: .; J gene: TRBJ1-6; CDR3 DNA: TGTGCCAGCAGTAGGGTTATCTATAATTCACCCCTCCACTTT; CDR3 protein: CASSRVIYNSPLHF
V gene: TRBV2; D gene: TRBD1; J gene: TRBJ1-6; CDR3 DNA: TGTGCCAGCAGTGTCGGGACAGGGAGGGGATCACCCCTCCACTTT; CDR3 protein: CASSVGTGRGSPLHF
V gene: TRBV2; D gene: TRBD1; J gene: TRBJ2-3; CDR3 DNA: TGTGCCAGCAGTATACGACAGGGAGCCACAGATACGCAGTATTTT; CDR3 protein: CASSIRQGATDTQYF
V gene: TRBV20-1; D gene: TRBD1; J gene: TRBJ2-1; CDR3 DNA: TGCAGTGCTGGGACAGTTCGGCCGTTCTTC; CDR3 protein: CSAGTVRPFF
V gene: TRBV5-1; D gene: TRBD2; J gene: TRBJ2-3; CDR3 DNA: TGCGCCAGCAGCTTGGTGTCTAGCGGGGGTGATACGCAGTATTTT; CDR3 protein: CASSLVSSGGDTQYF
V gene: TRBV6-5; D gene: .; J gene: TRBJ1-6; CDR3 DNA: TGTGCCAGCAGACCACCTTGGGGGGATTCACCCCTCCACTTT; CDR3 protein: CASRPPWGDSPLHF
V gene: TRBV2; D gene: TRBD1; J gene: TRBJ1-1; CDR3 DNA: TGTGCCAGCAGATCTGAGGGACAGGGGAATGAAGCTTTCTTT; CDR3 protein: CASRSEGQGNEAFF
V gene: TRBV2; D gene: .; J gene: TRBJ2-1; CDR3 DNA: TGTGCCAGCAGTGTACAGGGCTATGAGCAGTTCTTC; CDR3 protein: CASSVQGYEQFF
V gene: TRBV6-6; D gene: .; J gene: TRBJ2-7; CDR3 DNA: TGTGCCAGCAGCTACCTAACAGGGAACTACGAGCAGTACTTC; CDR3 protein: CASSYLTGNYEQYF
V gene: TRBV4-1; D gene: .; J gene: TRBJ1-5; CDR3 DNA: TGCGCCAGCAGCCAAGATTGGGGGGACAATCAGCCCCAGCATTTT; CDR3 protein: CASSQDWGDNQPQHF
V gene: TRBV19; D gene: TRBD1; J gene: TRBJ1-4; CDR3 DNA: TGTGCCAGTAGTCAGGACAGGGAACCTAATGAAAAACTGTTTTTT; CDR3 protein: CASSQDREPNEKLFF
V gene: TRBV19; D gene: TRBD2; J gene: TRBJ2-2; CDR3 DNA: TGTGCCAGTCTAATCAGGGAGGGCACCGGGGAGCTGTTTTTT; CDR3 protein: CASLIREGTGELFF
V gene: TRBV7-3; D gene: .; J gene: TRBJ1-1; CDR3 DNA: TGTGCCAGCAGCCTAATGGGGCAGAACACTGAAGCTTTCTTT; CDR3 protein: CASSLMGQNTEAFF
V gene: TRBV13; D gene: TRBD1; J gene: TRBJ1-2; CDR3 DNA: TGTGCCAGCAGCTCACCGCCCTGGGACAGCAGAAGTAACTATGGCTACACCTTC; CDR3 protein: CASSSPPWDSRSNYGYTF
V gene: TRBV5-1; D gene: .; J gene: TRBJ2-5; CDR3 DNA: TGCGCCAGCAGCTCCCTAGGGGTAGAGGAGACCCAGTACTTC; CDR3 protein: CASSSLGVEETQYF
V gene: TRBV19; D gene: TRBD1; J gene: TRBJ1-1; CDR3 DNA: TGTGCCAGTAGTACCGACAGGGGGCGGGTGAGGACTGAAGCTTTCTTT; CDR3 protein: CASSTDRGRVRTEAFF
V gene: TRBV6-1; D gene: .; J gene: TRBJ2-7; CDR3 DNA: TGTGCCAGCGCAGTCCTATCCTACGAGCAGTACTTC; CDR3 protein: CASAVLSYEQYF
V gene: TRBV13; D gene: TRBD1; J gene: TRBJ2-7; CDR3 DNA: TGTGCCAGCAGCTTAGGGACAGGGAAGGACGAGCAGTACTTC; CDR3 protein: CASSLGTGKDEQYF
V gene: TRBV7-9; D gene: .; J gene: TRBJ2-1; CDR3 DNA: TGTGCCAGCAGCGACGGACGGGTGCGTAATGAGCAGTTCTTC; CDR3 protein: CASSDGRVRNEQFF
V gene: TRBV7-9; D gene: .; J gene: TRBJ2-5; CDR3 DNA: TGTGCCAGCAGCCAAGCGACAGCCAACCGGGTCCCCATTCCAAGAACCCAGTACTTC; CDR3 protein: CASSQATANRVPIPRTQYF